The clone carrying this T cell receptor (beta chain) appeared once. The CDR3 is made up of 15 amino acids. CDR1 is SGHRS, CDR2 YFSETQ, per germline. The V segment lost 4 bases and the J segment 3 bases; nucleotides outside the gene matches: 8. This entry comes from a study of blood T cell repertoires in COVID-19. Turning to the study itself: Whether acute or convalescent, the COVID-19 samples came from the United States, Italy and Spain. Sample material is recorded as cDNA or gDNA derived from T cells, B-cell-depleted T cells, or PBMCs.

Original handling: Amplification from reference gene primers served as the basis for estimated nucleated cell counts. Using immunoSEQ multiplex PCR, the repertoire was profiled, and TCRdb retains in-frame clones only, with some absent. V, J and clone size derive from that table, while D and trimming were established from the DNA sequence. The sample shows about 190,000 clones, 84% of them seen only once. The chain carries TRBV5-1 and TRBJ2-7, with 9 bases aligning to TRBD1. The clonotype originates from a woman between 65 and 79 years old with active or convalescent COVID-19. Sequencing was performed on peripheral blood. As DNA, the CDR3 is TGCGCCAGCAGCCAGGGACAGGGTGGGCTCTACGAGCAGTACTTC. Encoded protein: CASSQGQGGLYEQYF.